Below, 25 T cell receptor beta chains from the same sample are listed, as sequenced in a study of graft-versus-host responses after intestinal transplantation. Intraepithelial and lamina propria lymphocytes were isolated from graft specimens. Profiling relied on immunoSEQ multiplex PCR, and the TCRdb table lists in-frame clones only, not all of them. This table holds under 75,000 clones, roughly 89% found once. Sequenced material: ileum tissue, taken 350 to 400 days after transplant. These receptors were obtained from a human patient who received an intestinal transplant, so some T cells may come from the graft donor.

The V and J genes are TRBV4-1 and TRBJ2-5, with TRBD2 matching 8 bases. The germline CDR1 and CDR2 sequences are MGHRA and YSYEKL. J was trimmed by 2 bases and V by 0 bases; bases with no gene match: 11. This CDR3 region has 18 residues. The chain's CDR3 is CASSQEMELAARQETQYF. The CDR3 region has the DNA TGCGCCAGCAGCCAAGAAATGGAACTAGCGGCGAGACAAGAGACCCAGTACTTC.

This sequence joins TRBV10-3 and TRBJ1-3; TRBD1 matches at 7 bases. The CDR3 spans 14 residues. Germline trimming cut 4 bases from V and 5 bases from J; bases unmatched to any gene: 5. CDR1 and CDR2 (germline): ENHRY, SYGVKD. The CDR3 sequence: CAISGQGVRNTIYF. CDR3 in DNA: TGTGCCATCAGTGGACAGGGAGTTAGAAACACCATATATTTT.

V and J are TRBV7-2 and TRBJ1-1, with a possible D match to TRBD1 (5 bases). CDR1 is SGHTA and CDR2 is FQGNSA in the germline V gene. V lost 6 bases, J lost 8 bases, and 13 bases lay in between. The CDR3 covers 12 residues. CDR3 in DNA: TGTGCCAGCAGTTCCCCGGGGGGGGAAGCTTTCTTT. Protein product: CASSSPGGEAFF.

This clone was seen more than once but under ten times. J is TRBJ2-1 and V is TRBV5-1; TRBD1 matches 11 bases. Germline CDR1 and CDR2: SGHRS and YFSETQ. The J segment lost 0 bases and the V segment lost 3 bases, leaving 11 bases of the junction unmatched. The CDR3 length is 19 residues. CDR3 protein: CASSWRWTGGEYSYNEQFF. The CDR3 nucleotides read TGCGCCAGCAGCTGGCGGTGGACAGGGGGCGAATACTCCTACAATGAGCAGTTCTTC.

CDR3 nucleotides: TGTGCCAGCAGCCTCTCCACCTACGAGCAGTACTTC. Its translation is CASSLSTYEQYF. J is TRBJ2-7 and V is TRBV7-9; D unclear. CDR3 size: 12 residues. Deletions cut 5 bases from V and 2 bases from J, with 7 bases between. Germline CDR1 SEHNR, CDR2 FQNEAQ (reference sequence).

The chain combines TRBV19 with TRBJ2-5; possible D gene TRBD2, 6 bases. Germline CDR1 reads LNHDA; CDR2 reads SQIVND (reference sequence). The CDR3 totals 16 residues. Trimming shortened V by 3 bases and J by 5 bases, and 19 bases separated the two germline ends. The chain's CDR3 is CASSIGVRGSGETQYF. CDR3 nucleotides: TGTGCCAGTAGTATTGGAGTCCGGGGGAGTGGGGAGACCCAGTACTTC.

The chain joins TRBV6-1 to TRBJ1-1; 7 bases are a match to TRBD1. J lost 0 bases, V lost 3 bases, and 4 bases had no gene match. From germline, CDR1 is MNHNS and CDR2 SASEGT. This CDR3 comprises 15 residues. CDR3 DNA: TGTGCCAGCAGTGATCTCGACAGGGTGAACACTGAAGCTTTCTTT. Its protein product is CASSDLDRVNTEAFF.

J is TRBJ1-5 and V is TRBV21-1. TRBV21-1 is a known pseudogene. The length of the CDR3 is 16 residues. This chain's CDR3 is CASSKDGGVRNQPQHF. The DNA of the CDR3 is TGTGCCAGCAGCAAAGACGGGGGTGTTCGCAATCAGCCCCAGCATTTT.

The chain combines TRBV5-4 with TRBJ2-7, with a tentative D call TRBD1 (6 bases). CDR1 and CDR2 (germline): SGHNT, YYREEE (reference sequence). V lost 0 bases and J 3 bases, leaving 16 bases between the germline ends. The CDR3 covers 16 residues. The CDR3 sequence: CASSLGSRGMGYEQYF. The CDR3 nucleotides read TGTGCCAGCAGCTTGGGATCCAGGGGAATGGGCTACGAGCAGTACTTC.

The chain recombines TRBV4-2 with TRBJ2-4; D uncertain. Germline CDR1 reads LGHNA; CDR2 reads YNFKEQ. The CDR3 has 17 amino acids. The V and J ends lost 1 base and 0 bases respectively, with 13 bases between them. The chain's CDR3 is CASSQVIESLAKNIQYF. CDR3 bases: TGTGCCAGCAGCCAAGTGATTGAGTCGTTAGCCAAAAACATTCAGTACTTC.

The chain links TRBV9 to TRBJ2-1; TRBD2 matches 16 bases. CDR1 is SGDLS, CDR2 YYNGEE, per germline. V shed 4 bases, J shed 7 bases, and the junction held 5 bases outside the gene matches. CDR3 length equals 16 residues. The CDR3 nucleotides read TGTGCCAGCAGCCCGGGACTAGCGGGGGGGCAAAATGAGCAGTTCTTC. Protein sequence: CASSPGLAGGQNEQFF. Full variable domain (missing parts from reference TRBV9 and TRBJ2-1): DSGVTQTPKHLITATGQRVTLRCSPRSGDLSVYWYQQSLDQGLQFLIQYYNGEERAKGNILERFSAQQFPDLHSELNLSSLELGDSALYFCASSPGLAGGQNEQFFGPGTRLTVL.

J is TRBJ2-7 and V is TRBV29-1; 12 nucleotides line up with TRBD1. The V gene end was trimmed by 6 bases and the J gene end by 4 bases; junction bases not matched to a gene: 4. The CDR3 is made up of 13 amino acids. The germline V gene has CDR1 SQVTM and CDR2 ANQGSEA. This chain's CDR3 is CSVLGQGAYEQYF. DNA for the CDR3: TGCAGCGTCCTGGGACAGGGGGCTTACGAGCAGTACTTC.

The chain joins TRBV2 to TRBJ2-5, with no clear D. The J call may not be correct, given that the DNA end is closer to TRBJ2-7. Germline CDR1 is SNHLY and CDR2 is FYNNEI. CDR3 size: 12 residues. CDR3 sequence reads: CASSEIKSEQYF. The CDR3, as DNA: TGTGCCAGCAGTGAAATCAAGTCCGAGCAGTACTTC.

The gene calls are TRBV2 and TRBJ1-5; TRBD1 agrees at 8 bases. The CDR3 has 14 residues. The V segment lost 3 bases and the J segment 2 bases; nucleotides outside the gene matches: 0. Germline-derived CDR1 and CDR2 are SNHLY and FYNNEI. The DNA of the CDR3 is TGTGCCAGCAGTGAGGGACAGGGCAATCAGCCCCAGCATTTT. Its protein is CASSEGQGNQPQHF. The whole variable domain, filled in from reference TRBV2 and TRBJ1-5, reads EPEVTQTPSHQVTQMGQEVILRCVPISNHLYFYWYRQILGQKVEFLVSFYNNEISEKSEIFDDQFSVERPDGSNFTLKIRSTKLEDSAMYFCASSEGQGNQPQHFGDGTRLSIL.

The rearrangement uses TRBV10-1 and TRBJ2-7; D possibly matches TRBD1 or TRBD2 (5 bases each). This CDR3 spans 12 amino acids. CDR1 and CDR2 (germline): WNHNN, SYGVQD (reference sequence). Trimming took 2 bases from V and 6 from J, leaving 8 bases between them. In DNA, the CDR3 is TGCGCCAGCAGTGAGGGGGCGGGCGAGCAGTACTTC. Protein: CASSEGAGEQYF.

The rearrangement joins TRBV5-1 to TRBJ2-2, with 7 bases fitting TRBD1. Germline CDR1 and CDR2: SGHRS and YFSETQ. This CDR3 contains 15 residues. V lost 10 bases and J lost 0; bases outside the gene matches: 9. The CDR3 coding sequence is TGCGCCTCCGAGAAGGGGACAGCGAACACCGGGGAGCTGTTTTTT. Translation gives CASEKGTANTGELFF.

This clone occurred once. This chain uses TRBV6-4 with TRBJ2-3; D is perhaps TRBD2 (5 bases). V dropped 3 bases and J dropped 2 bases, with 12 bases sitting between them. In germline, CDR1 is MRHNA, CDR2 SNTAGT. This CDR3 contains 15 residues. Here the CDR3 reads CASSEEVSHTDTQYF. The CDR3 bases are TGTGCCAGCAGTGAGGAGGTCTCCCACACAGATACGCAGTATTTT.

This clone was detected a few times. The chain links TRBV6-1 to TRBJ1-1; D unresolved. This CDR3 is built from 14 residues. Germline V gene lookup returns CDR1 MNHNS and CDR2 SASEGT. V dropped 6 bases and J dropped 6 bases, with 17 bases sitting between them. This chain's CDR3 is CASSPRGRAPEAFF. Written as DNA, the CDR3 is TGTGCCAGCAGCCCACGAGGGAGGGCCCCTGAAGCTTTCTTT.

This rearrangement joins TRBV11-1 to TRBJ2-7, with 7 bases that match TRBD1. From germline, CDR1 is SGHAT and CDR2 FQDESV (reference sequence). The V segment lost 0 bases and the J segment 4 bases; nucleotides outside the gene matches: 3. This CDR3 has 14 amino acids. This chain's CDR3 is CASSLAGTDYEQYF. CDR3 nucleotides: TGTGCCAGCAGCTTAGCGGGGACAGATTACGAGCAGTACTTC.

The chain has TRBV6-5 and TRBJ2-5, with D perhaps matching TRBD2 (7 bases). The ends were cut back, 2 bases at V and 4 bases at J, with 14 bases in the middle. The germline gives CDR1 MNHEY, CDR2 SVGAGI. The CDR3 is made up of 15 amino acids. In nucleotides, the CDR3 is TGTGCCAGCAGTTACGGGGTGGGGGGGGCAGAGACCCAGTACTTC. It yields the protein CASSYGVGGAETQYF.

This chain connects TRBV7-2 to TRBJ2-1; unclear D gene. The germline V gene has CDR1 SGHTA and CDR2 FQGNSA. V was cut by 1 base and J by 10 bases, with 11 bases left in between. The CDR3 covers 13 residues. CDR3 loop: CASSLDFLGEQFF. The CDR3 DNA reads TGTGCCAGCAGCTTAGACTTTCTGGGGGAGCAGTTCTTC.

This clone was found once. This chain uses TRBV29-1 with TRBJ2-5; 7 nucleotides align to TRBD2. The V and J ends lost 0 bases and 4 bases, in that order; junction bases with no gene match: 8. Germline CDR1 SQVTM, CDR2 ANQGSEA. The CDR3 extends over 15 amino acids. The chain's CDR3 is CSVEDPGGFRETQYF. DNA of the CDR3: TGCAGCGTTGAAGATCCGGGAGGATTTCGAGAGACCCAGTACTTC.

The chain recombines TRBV5-1 with TRBJ2-5; no definite D call. Trimming removed 4 bases at V and 5 bases at J, with 12 bases between. CDR1 and CDR2 (germline): SGHRS, YFSETQ. The CDR3 is made up of 13 amino acids. CDR3 in DNA: TGCGCCAGCAGCCCTCTCGATTTGGAGACCCAGTACTTC. This gives the protein CASSPLDLETQYF.

This chain links TRBV5-1 with TRBJ1-1; the D is unclear. The CDR3 length is 17 residues. The germline V and J ends were trimmed by 1 base and 4 bases, with 20 bases remaining between them. Germline CDR1 and CDR2: SGHRS and YFSETQ. The CDR3 spells CASSLFQHSRDPTEAFF. The CDR3 nucleotides are TGCGCCAGCAGCTTGTTCCAACATTCTAGGGATCCCACTGAAGCTTTCTTT.

This chain joins TRBV29-1 and TRBJ2-2; a weak D match, TRBD2 (6 bases). Germline-derived CDR1 and CDR2 are SQVTM and ANQGSEA. The CDR3 has 13 amino acids. The CDR3 coding sequence is TGCAGGGTAGCGGATGCGAACACCGGGGAGCTGTTTTTT. It codes for CRVADANTGELFF.